The clone carrying this TCR beta chain was recorded once. What it binds is not known. These data come from a study of OX40 agonist ivuxolimab in advanced cancers. Study observations and caveats: In the 0.1-3.0 mg/kg groups, partial responders showed among the lowest expansion. Antigen targets of the expanded peripheral T cells went undetermined.

The germline V gene has CDR1 SGDLS and CDR2 YYNGEE. The CDR3 runs to 14 residues. Trimming pared 3 bases from V and 3 bases from J, leaving 13 bases between. The protocol was immunoSEQ multiplex PCR, while the TCRdb copy is restricted to in-frame clones and leaves out a portion. The sample has 12,000 or so clones; roughly two thirds are singletons. Autoimmune disease history or systemic immunosuppression led to patient exclusion. The sequence was obtained from an adult with an advanced solid tumor such as melanoma, head and neck, liver or kidney cancer. The sample was CD4+ or CD8+ T cells sorted from blood, taken in a trial of the OX40 agonist ivuxolimab. The chain couples TRBV9 to TRBJ2-7; TRBD1 or TRBD2 may be the D gene (5 bases each). For the CDR3, the DNA is TGTGCCAGCAGCGCGACGGGACGGGACTACGAGCAGTACTTC. It yields the protein CASSATGRDYEQYF.